The source of this T cell receptor (beta chain) is a study of follicular helper T cells after annual influenza vaccination. Measured with immunoSEQ multiplex PCR; TCRdb has only the in-frame clones, and not every one. The sample records several thousand clones, approximately 81% being singletons. The time point: 2014-2015 season, 7 days after vaccination. Adults received seasonal inactivated influenza vaccine, with sorted blood CD4 subsets sequenced before and after. Cells are cTfh (non-naive CD4+CXCR5+PD-1+), split by ICOS and CD38 into double-positive or double-negative. Trimming removed 2 bases from V and 1 base from J, with 11 bases in between. Per germline, CDR1 MNHNY and CDR2 SVGAGI (reference sequence). The CDR3 has 15 amino acids.

This clonotype originated in an adult who received the influenza vaccine. The rearrangement links TRBV6-6 to TRBJ1-1; D is unclear. The source was CXCR5+ CD38- circulating T follicular helper cells from blood, collected 7 days after influenza vaccination. Regarding subset: circulating Tfh, non-naive CD4+CXCR5+PD-1+ (ICOS+CD38+ or ICOS-CD38-). The CDR3, as DNA: TGTGCCAGCAGTTACGATGGAGTAACGAACACTGAAGCTTTCTTT. As protein: CASSYDGVTNTEAFF.